This is a list of T cell receptor beta chains from one sample in a study of shared clonotypes between healthy human individuals. Some clones are missing from TCRdb's copy, which holds only in-frame ones; the method was immunoSEQ multiplex PCR. This sample has about 2.3 million clones; just over 90% occur once, and the top ten carry 0.39%. Sequencing was performed on naive CD4+ T cells from PBMCs. These receptors all stem from a man aged 18 to 35 in good health. Some clones in this sample may be carry-over from other donors' samples. Each CDR3 is given with its conserved first and last residue. D genes are given only for firm matches. Expanded clones get a size class; other rows say once, few or many, or leave the size out.

j_gene: TRBJ2-7; d_gene: .; abundance: .; v_gene: TRBV15; CDR3nt: TGTGCCACCAGCAGGACTCGGACAGCGACCTCCTACGAGCAGTACTTC; CDR3aa: CATSRTRTATSYEQYF
j_gene: TRBJ2-7; d_gene: TRBD1; abundance: once; v_gene: TRBV9; CDR3nt: TGTGCCAGCAGCGTAGGGGTTCAGGGGGACGAGCAGTACTTC; CDR3aa: CASSVGVQGDEQYF
j_gene: TRBJ1-1; d_gene: .; abundance: once; v_gene: TRBV18; CDR3nt: TGTGCCAGCTCACCAGACAGAAGAAACACTGAAGCTTTCTTT; CDR3aa: CASSPDRRNTEAFF
j_gene: TRBJ2-1; d_gene: TRBD1; abundance: .; v_gene: TRBV6-5; CDR3nt: TGTGCCAGCAGTTATACCCGGACAGGGGTCAATGAGCAGTTCTTC; CDR3aa: CASSYTRTGVNEQFF
j_gene: TRBJ2-7; d_gene: .; abundance: .; v_gene: TRBV19; CDR3nt: TGTGCCTCAAGTAGGGTGTCGAAATCCTACGAGCAGTACTTC; CDR3aa: CASSRVSKSYEQYF
j_gene: TRBJ1-5; d_gene: .; abundance: .; v_gene: TRBV9; CDR3nt: TGTGCCAGCAGCGGGGGAGCCTATCGAACGGAGCCCCAGCATTTT; CDR3aa: CASSGGAYRTEPQHF
j_gene: TRBJ1-5; d_gene: TRBD1; abundance: .; v_gene: TRBV30; CDR3nt: TGTGCCTGGGGAGGGACAGGGGGCGCGGGCAATCAGCCCCAGCATTTT; CDR3aa: CAWGGTGGAGNQPQHF
j_gene: TRBJ2-1; d_gene: TRBD2; abundance: .; v_gene: TRBV5-8; CDR3nt: TGTGCCAGCAGCAGACCGGGAGGTGAGCAGTTCTTC; CDR3aa: CASSRPGGEQFF
j_gene: TRBJ2-2; d_gene: TRBD1; abundance: .; v_gene: TRBV5-1; CDR3nt: TGCGCCAGCAGCTTTGAGACAGGGGATATCGGGGAGCTGTTTTTT; CDR3aa: CASSFETGDIGELFF
j_gene: TRBJ2-7; d_gene: .; abundance: .; v_gene: TRBV5-4; CDR3nt: TGTGCCAGCAGCCGCGTGGGCAGCTCCTACGAGCAGTACTTC; CDR3aa: CASSRVGSSYEQYF